The rows below give T cell receptor beta chains drawn from one sample of a study of vaccination and CD4 T cells after COVID-19. Their recognized antigens are unknown. TCRdb ran MiXCR on the PCR reads and lists one entry per CDR3 protein. This table holds about 14,000 distinct CDR3 sequences, 50% to 55% found once. Sequencing was done on a sample of CD4+ T cells from blood, cultured in vitro. These receptors all stem from a human donor who had recovered from COVID-19. Both conserved end residues are part of each CDR3. The D gene is left open where the match is weak. Size is stated for part of the rows, as once, few or many counts, or as a class when the clone is expanded.

size	V	J	D	CDR3	DNA
NA	TRBV27	TRBJ1-1	TRBD1	CASSIQGGNTEAFF	TGTGCCAGCAGTATACAGGGGGGGAACACTGAAGCTTTCTTT
NA	TRBV11-2	TRBJ1-1	NA	CASSLAGTPSAFF	TGTGCCAGCAGCTTAGCCGGGACCCCCTCGGCTTTCTTT
NA	TRBV12-3/TRBV12-4	TRBJ2-7	NA	CASSRGSYEQYF	TGTGCCAGCAGCAGAGGGTCCTACGAGCAGTACTTC
NA	TRBV5-4	TRBJ2-5	TRBD2	CASSFPGLAGGETQYF	TGTGCCAGCAGCTTCCCGGGACTAGCGGGGGGGGAGACCCAGTACTTC
few	TRBV20-1	TRBJ1-2	NA	CSARPHRVDYGYTF	TGCAGTGCTAGACCCCACAGGGTCGACTATGGCTACACCTTC
NA	TRBV2	TRBJ1-1	TRBD1	CASRVTGATEAFF	TGTGCCAGCAGGGTTACAGGGGCCACTGAAGCTTTCTTT
NA	TRBV7-2	TRBJ1-1	NA	CASSPSSSGVQNTEASF	TGTGCTAGCAGCCCGTCCTCCTCAGGGGTCCAGAACACTGAAGCTTCCTTT
NA	TRBV7-3	TRBJ1-2	NA	CASSLEGRGAVYGYTF	TGTGCCAGCAGCTTAGAGGGCAGGGGCGCAGTCTATGGCTACACCTTC
few	TRBV7-9	TRBJ1-5	NA	CASSLSGQHDQPQHF	TGTGCCAGCAGCTTATCGGGGCAACACGATCAGCCCCAGCATTTT
few	TRBV6-5	TRBJ2-5	NA	CASSYGGETQYF	TGTGCCAGCAGTTACGGCGGGGAGACCCAGTACTTC
few	TRBV2	TRBJ1-1	NA	CATRTHENTEAFF	TGTGCCACCCGAACACATGAGAACACTGAAGCTTTCTTT
NA	TRBV19	TRBJ1-5	NA	CASKGRVDHSNQPQHF	TGTGCCAGTAAAGGCAGGGTTGATCATAGCAATCAGCCCCAGCATTTT
NA	TRBV19	TRBJ2-7	TRBD2	CASSSTSGGAYEQYF	TGTGCCAGTAGCTCCACTAGCGGAGGGGCATACGAGCAGTACTTC
NA	TRBV6-1	TRBJ1-5	NA	CASSPLQGLGNQPQHF	TGTGCCAGCAGTCCCCTACAGGGATTGGGCAATCAGCCCCAGCATTTT
NA	TRBV2	TRBJ1-5	NA	CASTDGVLQPQHF	TGTGCCAGCACTGACGGGGTCCTGCAGCCCCAGCATTTT
few	TRBV19	TRBJ2-6	NA	CASSIGGAGANVLTF	TGTGCCAGTAGTATTGGGGGCGCTGGGGCCAACGTCCTGACTTTC
NA	TRBV30	TRBJ2-3	TRBD2	CACRKSGGSTDTQYF	TGTGCCTGCCGTAAGTCGGGAGGCAGCACAGATACGCAGTATTTT
NA	TRBV27	TRBJ2-6	TRBD1	CASSSNRGAGANVLTF	TGTGCCAGCAGTTCAAACAGGGGGGCAGGGGCCAACGTCCTGACTTTC
NA	TRBV2	TRBJ2-7	NA	CASGEYEQYF	TGTGCCAGCGGTGAATACGAGCAGTACTTC
NA	TRBV2	TRBJ1-1	TRBD1	CASSEMEGARTEAFF	TGTGCCAGCAGTGAAATGGAGGGGGCGAGGACTGAAGCTTTCTTT
NA	TRBV20-1	TRBJ2-3	NA	CSASPGDTQYF	TGCAGTGCTAGCCCCGGAGATACGCAGTATTTT
NA	TRBV10-1	TRBJ2-3	TRBD2	CASSAILAGGTDTQYF	TGCGCCAGCAGTGCTATCCTAGCGGGGGGCACAGATACGCAGTATTTT
NA	TRBV7-9	TRBJ1-1	TRBD1	CASSSARQGSAFF	TGTGCCAGCAGCTCCGCCCGACAGGGGAGCGCTTTCTTT
NA	TRBV5-6	TRBJ2-5	NA	CASSRTGNPTQYF	TGTGCCAGCAGCCGGACCGGGAACCCGACCCAGTACTTC
NA	TRBV24-1	TRBJ2-3	TRBD2	CATSDTSGRGDTQYF	TGTGCCACCAGTGACACTAGCGGGAGAGGAGATACGCAGTATTTT
NA	TRBV5-1	TRBJ1-1	NA	CASSLVGVNTEAFF	TGCGCCAGCAGCTTGGTCGGGGTGAACACTGAAGCTTTCTTT
few	TRBV20-1	TRBJ1-6	NA	CSAREQGRYNSPLHF	TGCAGTGCTAGGGAGCAGGGGCGGTATAATTCACCCCTCCACTTT
NA	TRBV6-2/TRBV6-3	TRBJ2-7	NA	CATAGQNTYEQYF	TGTGCCACCGCTGGACAGAACACCTACGAGCAGTACTTC
NA	TRBV5-4	TRBJ1-2	NA	CASSATANYGYTF	TGTGCCAGCAGCGCGACAGCTAACTATGGCTACACCTTC
NA	TRBV28	TRBJ2-2	TRBD1	CASSFPGTGTGELFF	TGTGCCAGCAGTTTCCCCGGGACAGGCACCGGGGAGCTGTTTTTT
once	TRBV6-5	TRBJ1-2	NA	CASSSRYDYGYTF	TGTGCCAGCAGTTCGAGATATGACTATGGCTACACCTTC
NA	TRBV5-5	TRBJ1-5	TRBD1	CASSLGGQGHQPQHF	TGTGCCAGCAGCTTGGGAGGACAGGGCCATCAGCCCCAGCATTTT
NA	TRBV24-1	TRBJ2-1	NA	CATSGRGASYNEQFF	TGTGCCACCAGTGGGAGGGGGGCGTCCTACAATGAGCAGTTCTTC
few	TRBV27	TRBJ2-3	NA	CASSLQGSDTQYF	TGTGCCAGCAGTCTCCAGGGCTCAGATACGCAGTATTTT
NA	TRBV20-1	TRBJ1-2	NA	CSATNHRRPVNDYTF	TGCAGTGCCACAAACCATAGACGGCCCGTCAACGACTACACCTTC
few	TRBV24-1	TRBJ2-3	NA	CATSDPRGATDTQYF	TGTGCCACCAGTGACCCCAGGGGAGCCACAGATACGCAGTATTTT
NA	TRBV20-1	TRBJ1-5	TRBD1	CSARLLKDRGNQPQHF	TGCAGTGCTAGACTATTAAAGGACAGGGGCAATCAGCCCCAGCATTTT
NA	TRBV29-1	TRBJ2-7	TRBD1	CSVRTGVGRQQYF	TGCAGCGTGAGGACAGGGGTGGGTAGGCAGCAGTACTTC
NA	TRBV5-5	TRBJ1-5	NA	CASSLGWESNQPQHF	TGTGCCAGCAGCTTGGGTTGGGAGAGCAATCAGCCCCAGCATTTT
few	TRBV7-3	TRBJ2-3	TRBD1	CASSLRPGQATDTQYF	TGTGCCAGCAGCTTAAGGCCGGGACAGGCCACAGATACGCAGTATTTT
NA	TRBV5-4	TRBJ1-1	NA	CASSLKPLGAGNTEAFF	TGTGCCAGCAGCTTGAAGCCCCTGGGGGCGGGGAACACTGAAGCTTTCTTT
NA	TRBV2	TRBJ2-1	NA	CASSDYRNNEQFF	TGTGCCAGCAGTGACTACAGAAACAATGAGCAGTTCTTC
NA	TRBV6-1	TRBJ2-2	TRBD2	CASRTSGRASNTGELFF	TGTGCCAGCAGGACTAGCGGGAGGGCCAGTAACACCGGGGAGCTGTTTTTT
medium-sized	TRBV7-2	TRBJ1-5	NA	CASSVYNQPQHF	TGTGCCAGCAGCGTCTACAATCAGCCCCAGCATTTT
once	TRBV29-1	TRBJ2-3	NA	CSVDQTQGAGGQYF	TGCAGCGTTGACCAGACTCAAGGCGCTGGAGGGCAGTATTTT
few	TRBV20-1	TRBJ2-3	NA	CSARDWASQGGTDTQYF	TGCAGTGCTAGAGATTGGGCTAGCCAAGGGGGCACAGATACGCAGTATTTT
NA	TRBV6-4	TRBJ1-1	TRBD1	CASRTGQGALEAFF	TGTGCCAGCAGAACCGGACAGGGGGCTCTCGAAGCTTTCTTT
few	TRBV24-1	TRBJ1-2	NA	CATSDSGTGYTF	TGTGCCACCAGTGACTCAGGGACCGGCTACACCTTC
NA	TRBV2	TRBJ2-7	TRBD2	CASSLAGDYEQYF	TGTGCCAGCAGTCTAGCGGGAGATTACGAGCAGTACTTC
NA	TRBV7-2	TRBJ1-6	NA	CASSLPPPPGNSPLHF	TGTGCCAGCAGCTTACCCCCCCCCCCAGGGAACTCACCCCTCCACTTT